This TCR beta chain was observed in a study of shared clonotypes between healthy human individuals. The sample holds a few counts of this clone. Study donors comprised healthy, HIV-negative adults devoid of recent acute infection or vaccination. Trimming cost V 3 bases and J 4 bases, with 6 bases left between them. The CDR3 is made up of 12 amino acids. Germline CDR1 reads SGHAT; CDR2 reads FQNNGV. The data were produced by immunoSEQ multiplex PCR, yet TCRdb's version contains in-frame clones alone and is incomplete. The sample comprises under 600,000 clones, roughly 85% of which are singletons, and 12% rests with the top ten.

This chain connects TRBV11-2 to TRBJ2-5; D unclear. Specimen: PBMCs. This sequence was found in a woman aged 40 to 50 in good health. Some clones in this sample may be carry-over from other donors' samples. The CDR3 is CASSFDGETQYF. CDR3 bases: TGTGCCAGCAGCTTCGATGGAGAGACCCAGTACTTC.